The clone carrying this TCR beta chain was detected many times. The antigen remains undetermined. The data stem from a study of metastatic and nonmetastatic thyroid tumors. About the research overall: Repertoire data that came from the blood and tumor or nodule tissue of malignant and benign thyroid patients were compared. Study-level results: It was reported that TCR beta diversity was significantly higher in malignant thyroid tumors than benign nodules, in blood and tumor.

No treatment had been given to any patient before thyroid surgery. TCRdb re-called the PCR reads via MiXCR. In the table there are about 16,000 clones, about 31% of which are singletons. Germline values: CDR1 ENHRY, CDR2 SYGVKD. With V trimmed by 3 bases and J by 7 bases, 0 bases remained unmatched. This CDR3 is 12 amino acids long. This chain uses TRBV10-3 with TRBJ2-1, with TRBD2 matching 7 bases. The sequence came from a female donor with papillary thyroid cancer or a benign thyroid nodule (not recorded which). Some clones in this sample may be carry-over from other donors' samples. Specimen: tumor tissue. This chain's CDR3 is CAISDGGNEQFF. DNA for the CDR3: TGTGCCATCAGTGACGGGGGGAATGAGCAGTTCTTC.